This T cell receptor (beta chain) originates from a study of neurological immune-mediated disorders. The CDR3 has 14 amino acids. With 6 bases removed from V and 3 bases from J, the gap between germline ends came to 13 bases. CDR1 MNHEY and CDR2 SVGAGI come from the germline V gene. This clonotype was seen repeatedly, ten times or more. From the 5' RACE reads, TCRdb called clonotypes with MiXCR, one entry per CDR3 protein. The sample has about 65,000 distinct CDR3 sequences, over 4% seen once. The sequenced sample was PBMCs. This sequence originates from a man in his fifties with multiple sclerosis. The chain employs TRBV6-5 and TRBJ2-3, with D maybe TRBD2 (6 bases). CDR3 bases: TGTGCCAGCAGACAAATAGGAGGGACAGATACGCAGTATTTT. This gives the protein CASRQIGGTDTQYF.